The present entry profiles one T cell receptor (beta chain) with its context. The entry originates in a study of control samples from healthy donors and cancer patients. Clones were read by immunoSEQ multiplex PCR, and TCRdb kept only the in-frame ones, dropping some. The sample has about 150,000 clones; around 94% are singletons. CDR1 and CDR2 from the germline V gene are WNHNN and SYGVQD (reference sequence). V was trimmed by 6 bases and J by 2 bases, leaving 10 bases between them. The CDR3 runs 13 residues. The rearrangement joins TRBV10-1 to TRBJ1-1; weak D call: TRBD1 (5 bases). The TCR comes from a woman aged 18-29 years in good health. Sequenced: blood. The CDR3 bases are TGCGCCAGCAGCACTGACAGAAACACTGAAGCTTTCTTT. Translated: CASSTDRNTEAFF.